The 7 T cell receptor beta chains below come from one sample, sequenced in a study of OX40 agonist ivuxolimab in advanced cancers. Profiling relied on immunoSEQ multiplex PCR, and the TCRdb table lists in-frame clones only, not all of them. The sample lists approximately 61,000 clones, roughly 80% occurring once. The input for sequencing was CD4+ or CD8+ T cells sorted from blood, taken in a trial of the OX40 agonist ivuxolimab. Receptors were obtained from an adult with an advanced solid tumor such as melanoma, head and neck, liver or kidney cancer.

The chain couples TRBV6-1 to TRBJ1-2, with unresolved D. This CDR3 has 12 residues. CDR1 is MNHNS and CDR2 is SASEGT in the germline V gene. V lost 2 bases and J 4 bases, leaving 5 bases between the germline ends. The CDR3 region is CASSEYTYGYTF. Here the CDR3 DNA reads TGTGCCAGCAGTGAATACACCTATGGCTACACCTTC.

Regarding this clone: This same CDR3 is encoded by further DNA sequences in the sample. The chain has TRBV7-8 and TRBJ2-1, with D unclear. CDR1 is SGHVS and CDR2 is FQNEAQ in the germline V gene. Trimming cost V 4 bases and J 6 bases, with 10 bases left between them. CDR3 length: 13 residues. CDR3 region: CASSSERGNEQFF. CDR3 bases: TGTGCCAGCAGCTCCGAGAGAGGCAATGAGCAGTTCTTC.

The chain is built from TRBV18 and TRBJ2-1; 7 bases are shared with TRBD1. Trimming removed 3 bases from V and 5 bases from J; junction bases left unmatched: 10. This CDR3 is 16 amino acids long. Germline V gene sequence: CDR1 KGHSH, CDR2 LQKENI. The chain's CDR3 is CASSPQGVAANNEQFF. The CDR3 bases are TGTGCCAGCTCACCTCAGGGGGTGGCAGCCAACAATGAGCAGTTCTTC.

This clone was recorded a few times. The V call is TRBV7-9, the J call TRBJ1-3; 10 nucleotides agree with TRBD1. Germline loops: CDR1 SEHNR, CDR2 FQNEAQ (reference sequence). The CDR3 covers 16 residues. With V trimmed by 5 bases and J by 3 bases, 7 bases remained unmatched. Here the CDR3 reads CASSVAGQGSGNTIYF. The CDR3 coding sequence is TGTGCCAGCAGCGTCGCGGGACAGGGGAGTGGAAACACCATATATTTT.

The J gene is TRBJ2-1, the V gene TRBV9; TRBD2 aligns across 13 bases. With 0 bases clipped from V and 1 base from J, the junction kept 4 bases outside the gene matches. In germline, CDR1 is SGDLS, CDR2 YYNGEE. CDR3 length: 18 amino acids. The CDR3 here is CASSVELGLAGSYNEQFF. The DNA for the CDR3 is TGTGCCAGCAGCGTAGAATTGGGACTAGCGGGGTCCTACAATGAGCAGTTCTTC.

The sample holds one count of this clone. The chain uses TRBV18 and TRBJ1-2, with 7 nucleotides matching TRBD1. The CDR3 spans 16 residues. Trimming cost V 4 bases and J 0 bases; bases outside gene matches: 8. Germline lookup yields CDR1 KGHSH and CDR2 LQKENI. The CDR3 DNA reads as TGTGCCAGCTCACAGGGACAGCCCGGGACTAACTATGGCTACACCTTC. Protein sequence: CASSQGQPGTNYGYTF.

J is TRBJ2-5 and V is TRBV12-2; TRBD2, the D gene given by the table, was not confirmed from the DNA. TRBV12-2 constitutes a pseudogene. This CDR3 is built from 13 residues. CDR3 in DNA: TGTGCAAGTCGCACCATAGCGGCCAGATACCAGTACTTC. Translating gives CASRTIAARYQYF.